Presented here are 4 T cell receptor beta chains from one specimen sequenced in a study of blood T cell repertoires in COVID-19. Clones were read by immunoSEQ multiplex PCR, and TCRdb kept only the in-frame ones, dropping some. The repertoire holds approximately 100,000 clones, with approximately 91% as singletons. Source material: peripheral blood. Source of these receptors: a woman aged 55-75 years with acute or convalescent COVID-19.

In this sample, this clone turned up once. The chain recombines TRBV24-1 with TRBJ2-1; 9 bases map to TRBD2. CDR3 size: 16 residues. The germline V gene has CDR1 KGHDR and CDR2 SFDVKD. J gave up 5 bases and V 3 bases, and 7 bases lay outside the gene matches. CDR3 amino acids: CATSDPRLAANNEQFF. In DNA, the CDR3 is TGTGCCACCAGTGATCCTAGACTAGCGGCAAACAATGAGCAGTTCTTC.

This chain uses TRBV19 with TRBJ2-1, with TRBD2 matching 10 bases. Trimming cost V 4 bases and J 5 bases; bases outside gene matches: 8. The CDR3 spans 16 residues. Germline V gives CDR1 LNHDA, CDR2 SQIVND (reference sequence). The CDR3 DNA follows: TGTGCCAGTAGTAGGGCTAGCGGGAGTCCCCACAATGAGCAGTTCTTC. Translation: CASSRASGSPHNEQFF. The full variable domain, rest sourced from reference TRBV19 and TRBJ2-1, is DGGITQSPKYLFRKEGQNVTLSCEQNLNHDAMYWYRQDPGQGLRLIYYSQIVNDFQKGDIAEGYSVSREKKESFPLTVTSAQKNPTAFYLCASSRASGSPHNEQFFGPGTRLTVL.

This rearrangement joins TRBV11-3 to TRBJ1-1; D is uncertain. The CDR3 is 13 residues long. Looked up from germline, CDR1 is SGHNT and CDR2 is YENEEA. V shed 2 bases and J shed 1 base, with 5 bases lying between them. The CDR3 nucleotides are TGTGCCAGCAGCTTATTAGAGAACACTGAAGCTTTCTTT. Its translation: CASSLLENTEAFF.

The chain links TRBV6-5 to TRBJ1-1; D ambiguous. Germline V CDR1 and CDR2: MNHEY, SVGAGI. With 8 bases removed from V and 0 bases from J, the gap between germline ends came to 7 bases. The CDR3 extends over 12 amino acids. The CDR3 is CASDILNTEAFF. The CDR3 nucleotides read TGTGCCAGCGACATCTTGAACACTGAAGCTTTCTTT.